What follows is one T cell receptor beta chain and its context. The sample originates from a study of shared T cell receptors in the human thymus. After removal of 5 bases from V and 4 bases from J, the junction contained 3 bases not matched to a gene. Per germline, CDR1 SNHLY and CDR2 FYNNEI. The CDR3 sequence is 14 residues long. The data were produced by immunoSEQ multiplex PCR, yet TCRdb's version contains in-frame clones alone and is incomplete. There are some 720,000 clones in the sample; 88% occur only once, and 0.01% lies in the top ten. The same specimen was also included in a second study, on human thymus T cells. According to that study: Donors consisted of healthy Finnish infants (having corrective surgery for congenital heart defects). Thymic material originated from resections removed in the course of corrective heart surgery. Apparent skewing of V and J gene usage characterized both thymic and blood repertoires. Unrelated individuals had highly overlapping thymic repertoires, as reported in related research.

This TCR derives from a boy younger than two with a congenital heart defect. This sequence joins TRBV2 and TRBJ1-5; 9 nucleotides match TRBD1. The material sequenced was thymocytes. The CDR3: CASSSDRGNQPQHF. CDR3 coding DNA: TGTGCCAGCAGTAGTGACAGGGGGAATCAGCCCCAGCATTTT.